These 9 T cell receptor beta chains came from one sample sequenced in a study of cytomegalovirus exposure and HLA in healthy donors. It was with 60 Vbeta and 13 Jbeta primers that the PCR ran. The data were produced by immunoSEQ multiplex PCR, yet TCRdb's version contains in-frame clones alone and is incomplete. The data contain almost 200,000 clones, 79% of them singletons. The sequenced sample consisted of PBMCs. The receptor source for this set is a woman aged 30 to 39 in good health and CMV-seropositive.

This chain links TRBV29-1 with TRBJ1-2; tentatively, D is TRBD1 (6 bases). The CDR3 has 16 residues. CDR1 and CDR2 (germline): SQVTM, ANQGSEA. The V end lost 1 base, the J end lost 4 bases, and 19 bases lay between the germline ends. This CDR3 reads CSVEGLANGQPYGYTF. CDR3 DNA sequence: TGCAGCGTTGAAGGGTTAGCTAACGGACAGCCCTATGGCTACACCTTC.

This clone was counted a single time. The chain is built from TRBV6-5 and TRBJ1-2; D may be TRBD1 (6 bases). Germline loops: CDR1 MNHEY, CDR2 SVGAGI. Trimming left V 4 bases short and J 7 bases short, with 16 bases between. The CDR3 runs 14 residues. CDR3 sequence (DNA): TGTGCCAGCAGTTTCAGACAGGACGCGGGTGGCTACACCTTC. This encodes CASSFRQDAGGYTF.

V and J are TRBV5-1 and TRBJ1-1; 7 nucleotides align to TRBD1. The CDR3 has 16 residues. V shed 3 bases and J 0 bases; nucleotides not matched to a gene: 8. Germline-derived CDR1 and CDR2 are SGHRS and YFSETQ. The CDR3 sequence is CASSWTGSIMNTEAFF. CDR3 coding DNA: TGCGCCAGCAGCTGGACAGGAAGTATCATGAACACTGAAGCTTTCTTT.

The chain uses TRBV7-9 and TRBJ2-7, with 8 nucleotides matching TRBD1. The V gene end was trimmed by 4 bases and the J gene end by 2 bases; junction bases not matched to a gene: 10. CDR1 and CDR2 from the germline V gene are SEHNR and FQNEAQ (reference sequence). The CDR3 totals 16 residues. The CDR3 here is CASSSSWTGQTYEQYF. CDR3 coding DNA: TGTGCCAGCAGCTCATCGTGGACAGGGCAAACCTACGAGCAGTACTTC.

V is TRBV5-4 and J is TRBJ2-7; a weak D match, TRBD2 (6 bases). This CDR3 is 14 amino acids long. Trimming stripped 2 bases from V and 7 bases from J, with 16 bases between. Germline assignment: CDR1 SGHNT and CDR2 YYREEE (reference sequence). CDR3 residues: CASSLGTGDGEQYF. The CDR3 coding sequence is TGTGCCAGCAGCTTAGGGACGGGAGATGGGGAGCAGTACTTC.

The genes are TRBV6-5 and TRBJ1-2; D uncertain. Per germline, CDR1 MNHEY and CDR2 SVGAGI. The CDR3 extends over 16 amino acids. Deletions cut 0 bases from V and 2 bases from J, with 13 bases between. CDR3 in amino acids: CASSYSRLGRNYGYTF. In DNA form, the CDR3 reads TGTGCCAGCAGTTACTCACGTCTGGGGAGGAACTATGGCTACACCTTC.

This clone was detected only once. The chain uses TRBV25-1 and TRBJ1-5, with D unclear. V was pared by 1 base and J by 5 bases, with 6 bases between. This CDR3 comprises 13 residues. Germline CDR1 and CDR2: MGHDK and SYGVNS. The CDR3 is CASSESIDQPQHF. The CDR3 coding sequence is TGTGCCAGCAGTGAATCGATAGATCAGCCCCAGCATTTT.

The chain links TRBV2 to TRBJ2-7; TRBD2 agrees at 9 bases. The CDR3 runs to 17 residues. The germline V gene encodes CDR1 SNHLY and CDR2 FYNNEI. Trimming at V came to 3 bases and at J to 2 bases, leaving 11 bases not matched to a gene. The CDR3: CASSDAMGLAGTYEQYF. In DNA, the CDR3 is TGTGCCAGCAGTGATGCAATGGGACTAGCCGGAACCTACGAGCAGTACTTC.

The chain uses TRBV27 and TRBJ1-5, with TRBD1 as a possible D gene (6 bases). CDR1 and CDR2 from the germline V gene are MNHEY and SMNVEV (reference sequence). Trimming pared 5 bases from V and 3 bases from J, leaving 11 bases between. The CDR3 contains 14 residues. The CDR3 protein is CASSMTGFNQPQHF. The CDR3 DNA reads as TGTGCCAGCAGTATGACAGGTTTCAATCAGCCCCAGCATTTT.